This passage covers 24 T cell receptor beta chains from one sample sequenced in a study of early T cells in non-severe SARS-CoV-2 infection. TCRdb ran MiXCR on the 5' RACE reads and lists one entry per CDR3 protein. In the table there are approximately 90,000 distinct CDR3 sequences, approximately 9.9% of which are singletons. The source material was whole blood, sampled at baseline. The origin of the receptors is an adult who was a healthcare worker with PCR-confirmed SARS-CoV-2 infection or an uninfected control (not recorded which).

This clonotype appeared many times. The gene calls are TRBV7-9 and TRBJ2-6; TRBD1 matches at 7 bases. CDR3 length: 16 residues. V gave up 5 bases and J gave up 4 bases; unmatched junction bases: 8. Per the germline V gene, CDR1 is SEHNR and CDR2 is FQNEAQ (reference sequence). The CDR3 bases are TGTGCCAGCAGCACCCACAGGGGCGCAGGGGCCAACGTCCTGACTTTC. Translating gives CASSTHRGAGANVLTF.

This clonotype has ten or more counts. The chain uses TRBV7-9 and TRBJ2-3; no clear D gene. This CDR3 region has 12 residues. Germline lookup yields CDR1 SEHNR and CDR2 FQNEAQ (reference sequence). V lost 3 bases to trimming and J lost 8 bases, with 9 bases between them. The CDR3 DNA is TGTGCCAGCAGCTTTGTAGATGTTACGCAGTATTTT. This encodes CASSFVDVTQYF. The full variable domain, with the rest looked up from reference TRBV7-9 and TRBJ2-3, is DTGVSQNPRHKITKRGQNVTFRCDPISEHNRLYWYRQTLGQGPEFLTYFQNEAQLEKSRLLSDRFSAERPKGSFSTLEIQRTEQGDSAMYLCASSFVDVTQYFGPGTRLTVL.

A few counts support this clonotype. The rearrangement uses TRBV19 and TRBJ2-4; D perhaps matches TRBD2 (6 bases). This CDR3 has 18 amino acids. Between the trimmed V and J ends, which lost 1 base and 1 base, there was a span of 17 bases. CDR1 is LNHDA, CDR2 SQIVND, per germline (reference sequence). The CDR3 nucleotides are TGTGCCAGTAGTATAGTCGGGACTGCCTGGCGGGCCAAAAACATTCAGTACTTC. Residues: CASSIVGTAWRAKNIQYF.

The chain joins TRBV7-6 to TRBJ1-2; D unresolved. Germline V gene lookup returns CDR1 SGHVS and CDR2 FNYEAQ. V gave up 2 bases and J gave up 12 bases, with 13 bases separating them. The CDR3 runs 12 residues. The CDR3 DNA is TGTGCCAGCAGCTTATTAGGTGGCGATGACACCTTC. Its translation is CASSLLGGDDTF. Complete variable domain (other parts from reference TRBV7-6 and TRBJ1-2): GAGVSQSPRYKVTKRGQDVALRCDPISGHVSLYWYRQALGQGPEFLTYFNYEAQQDKSGLPNDRFSAERPEGSISTLTIQRTEQRDSAMYRCASSLLGGDDTFGSGTRLTVV.

This clonotype was detected a few times. The chain carries TRBV6-1 and TRBJ1-1; no clear D gene. The germline CDR1 and CDR2 sequences are MNHNS and SASEGT. The CDR3 contains 16 residues. V was cut by 6 bases and J by 0 bases, with 17 bases left in between. CDR3 coding DNA: TGTGCCAGCAGATTAATACGCAGGACCATGAACACTGAAGCTTTCTTT. Protein product: CASRLIRRTMNTEAFF.

The chain combines TRBV10-3 with TRBJ1-3; D unclear. V lost 8 bases, J lost 0 bases, and 8 bases lay in between. The CDR3 contains 13 residues. Germline V gene lookup returns CDR1 ENHRY and CDR2 SYGVKD. The DNA of the CDR3 is TGTGCCATCTTAGCAAGCTCTGGAAACACCATATATTTT. This translates into CAILASSGNTIYF.

This clonotype was recorded many times. V is TRBV20-1 and J is TRBJ1-1, with 8 bases aligning to TRBD1. J was trimmed by 3 bases and V by 4 bases; bases with no gene match: 4. The CDR3 is 13 residues long. Germline CDR1 is DFQATT and CDR2 is SNEGSKA (reference sequence). The CDR3 here is CSATDRVDTEAFF. CDR3 nucleotide sequence: TGCAGTGCTACGGACAGGGTGGACACTGAAGCTTTCTTT.

The rearrangement joins TRBV10-1 to TRBJ2-3; D is unclear. V was shortened by 3 bases and J by 2 bases, with 6 bases between the two germline ends. In germline, CDR1 is WNHNN, CDR2 SYGVQD (reference sequence). The CDR3 sequence is 13 residues long. The CDR3 region is CASSDDFTDTQYF. In DNA form, the CDR3 reads TGCGCCAGCAGTGACGACTTCACAGATACGCAGTATTTT.

The genes are TRBV6-5 and TRBJ2-3; no reliable D call. The germline V gene has CDR1 MNHEY and CDR2 SVGAGI. Trimming stripped 5 bases from V and 5 bases from J, with 8 bases between. The CDR3 extends over 12 amino acids. The CDR3 DNA follows: TGTGCCAGCAGTACCCCAGAAGATACGCAGTATTTT. As protein: CASSTPEDTQYF.

This clonotype was detected a few times. The V and J genes are TRBV6-4 and TRBJ1-2, with D maybe TRBD1 (5 bases). V lost 0 bases, J lost 0 bases, and 17 bases lay in between. This CDR3 has 18 residues. Germline CDR1 and CDR2: MRHNA and SNTAGT. The CDR3 sequence is CASSDSILGRLPNYGYTF. CDR3 nucleotide sequence: TGTGCCAGCAGTGACTCGATTTTGGGGCGTCTTCCTAACTATGGCTACACCTTC.

The CDR3 loop is CASSLRGEAGNTIYF. The CDR3 DNA sequence: TGCGCCAGCAGCTTACGGGGGGAAGCTGGAAACACCATATATTTT. The chain is built from TRBV5-1 and TRBJ1-3; D perhaps matches TRBD1 (5 bases). CDR1 and CDR2 from the germline V gene are SGHRS and YFSETQ. V was shortened by 2 bases and J by 2 bases, with 11 bases between the two germline ends. The CDR3 spans 15 residues.

This clonotype was seen more than once but under ten times. The rearrangement uses TRBV7-9 and TRBJ1-1, with D possibly being TRBD1 (6 bases). Trimming shortened V by 5 bases and J by 4 bases, and 17 bases separated the two germline ends. The CDR3 loop spans 15 amino acids. CDR1 SEHNR and CDR2 FQNEAQ come from the germline V gene (reference sequence). CDR3 nucleotides: TGTGCCAGCAGCCTGGACAGTGACGGGAGCACTGAAGCTTTCTTT. It specifies CASSLDSDGSTEAFF.

The V and J genes are TRBV20-1 and TRBJ2-1; 7 bases are a match to TRBD2. V dropped 1 base and J dropped 10; count of bases not matched to a gene: 4. The CDR3 spans 12 residues. The germline V gene encodes CDR1 DFQATT and CDR2 SNEGSKA (reference sequence). The CDR3 loop is CSARGLAEEQFF. CDR3 DNA: TGCAGTGCTAGAGGCCTAGCGGAAGAGCAGTTCTTC.

This chain links TRBV19 with TRBJ1-4; D is uncertain. Germline assignment: CDR1 LNHDA and CDR2 SQIVND (reference sequence). The V end lost 9 bases, the J end lost 0 bases, and 14 bases lay between the germline ends. This CDR3 is built from 15 residues. The CDR3 nucleotides are TGTGCCAGCAATTCCTGGGGTGCAACTAATGAAAAACTGTTTTTT. Translation gives CASNSWGATNEKLFF.

There are a few counts of this clonotype. The CDR3 sequence is CASSLGDSRNTGELFF. CDR3 DNA sequence: TGTGCCAGCAGCTTAGGAGACAGCAGGAACACCGGGGAGCTGTTTTTT. This chain uses TRBV11-2 with TRBJ2-2; the D gene is possibly TRBD1 (5 bases). The CDR3 totals 16 residues. Germline V gene data show CDR1 as SGHAT and CDR2 as FQNNGV. Trimming stripped 1 base from V and 1 base from J, with 10 bases between.

This clonotype was seen at least ten times. The gene calls are TRBV7-3 and TRBJ2-1; D gene uncertain. There are 11 residues in the CDR3. V was cut by 2 bases and J by 8 bases, with 4 bases left in between. Germline V gene data show CDR1 as SGHTA and CDR2 as FQGTGA. The CDR3 DNA reads TGTGCCAGCAGCTTAGGGGATGAGCAGTTCTTC. Translated: CASSLGDEQFF.

This clonotype came up many times. The chain couples TRBV10-3 to TRBJ2-5; 14 nucleotides agree with TRBD2. J lost 4 bases, V lost 3 bases, and 4 bases had no gene match. This CDR3 comprises 16 residues. Germline V gene sequence: CDR1 ENHRY, CDR2 SYGVKD. Here the CDR3 DNA reads TGTGCCATCAGTGATGGACTAGCGGGAGGTTTAGAGACCCAGTACTTC. Residues: CAISDGLAGGLETQYF.

This clonotype was seen just once. The chain combines TRBV29-1 with TRBJ2-3; TRBD1 matches at 7 bases. The germline gives CDR1 SQVTM, CDR2 ANQGSEA. There are 14 residues in the CDR3. V gave up 7 bases and J gave up 4 bases; unmatched junction bases: 11. The CDR3 reads CSAHGTDSADTQYF. The CDR3 DNA reads as TGCAGCGCCCATGGGACAGATTCGGCAGATACGCAGTATTTT.

This clonotype was counted between two and nine times. The gene calls are TRBV4-2 and TRBJ2-7; D not certain. Germline CDR1 is LGHNA and CDR2 is YNFKEQ. This CDR3 region has 14 residues. V lost 0 bases to trimming and J lost 5 bases, with 11 bases between them. This CDR3 reads CASSQDPAYNEQYF. CDR3 bases: TGTGCCAGCAGCCAAGATCCCGCATACAACGAGCAGTACTTC.

This clonotype has a count of ten or more. The V gene is TRBV30, the J gene TRBJ2-3, with D perhaps matching TRBD1 or TRBD2 (6 bases each). The CDR3 spans 12 residues. With 8 bases removed from V and 0 bases from J, the gap between germline ends came to 9 bases. Germline CDR1 is GTSNPN and CDR2 is SVGIG (reference sequence). The CDR3 bases are TGTGCCCAGGGGACTAGCACAGATACGCAGTATTTT. Translating gives CAQGTSTDTQYF.

This clonotype was counted many times. J is TRBJ2-7 and V is TRBV6-5; D is unresolved. The V end lost 7 bases, the J end lost 3 bases, and 13 bases lay between the germline ends. The CDR3 runs 13 residues. Germline assignment: CDR1 MNHEY and CDR2 SVGAGI. The CDR3 region is CASTSSGVYEQYF. CDR3 bases: TGTGCCAGCACCTCATCCGGAGTCTACGAGCAGTACTTC.

Many counts were recorded for this clonotype. This chain uses TRBV6-1 with TRBJ2-1; D may be TRBD1 (6 bases). The length of the CDR3 is 14 residues. V gave up 2 bases and J gave up 6 bases, with 11 bases separating them. Germline assignment: CDR1 MNHNS and CDR2 SASEGT. The CDR3 coding sequence is TGTGCCAGCAGTGAACGGCAGGGGTTCAATGAGCAGTTCTTC. Protein sequence: CASSERQGFNEQFF.

The J gene is TRBJ1-3, the V gene TRBV27, with D maybe TRBD1 (5 bases). The V gene lost 3 bases and the J gene lost 0 bases, with 9 bases spanning the gap. In germline, CDR1 is MNHEY, CDR2 SMNVEV (reference sequence). The CDR3 consists of 15 residues. Written as DNA, the CDR3 is TGTGCCAGCAGTTTCGGGGACGGCTCTGGAAACACCATATATTTT. This encodes CASSFGDGSGNTIYF.

The rearrangement joins TRBV29-1 to TRBJ2-6; D is ambiguous. Germline-derived CDR1 and CDR2 are SQVTM and ANQGSEA. The ends were cut back, 2 bases at V and 2 bases at J, with 4 bases in the middle. The CDR3 has 13 residues. The CDR3: CSVEFTGANVLTF. DNA for the CDR3: TGCAGCGTTGAATTTACTGGGGCCAACGTCCTGACTTTC.